These 13 T cell receptor beta chains were all obtained from the same sample, sequenced in a study of cytomegalovirus exposure and HLA in healthy donors. PCR amplification relied on 60 Vbeta primers (plus 13 Jbeta primers). Measured with immunoSEQ multiplex PCR; TCRdb has only the in-frame clones, and not every one. The table has roughly 130,000 clones, 81% seen once. Sequenced: PBMCs. All receptors derive from a man younger than 35 in good health and CMV-seronegative.

CDR3: CASSESLLANEQFF. The CDR3 region has the DNA TGCGCCAGCAGTGAGTCGCTGTTAGCCAATGAGCAGTTCTTC. The chain uses TRBV10-1 and TRBJ2-1; D uncertain. The length of the CDR3 is 14 residues. V was trimmed by 0 bases and J by 6 bases, leaving 9 bases between them. Germline CDR1 and CDR2: WNHNN and SYGVQD (reference sequence).

This chain's CDR3 is CASSLTSGGEKLFF. CDR3 DNA: TGTGCCAGCAGCTTAACTTCGGGGGGCGAAAAACTGTTTTTT. V usage is TRBV9 and J usage is TRBJ1-4; TRBD1 is a possible D gene (6 bases). The CDR3 runs to 14 residues. The germline gives CDR1 SGDLS, CDR2 YYNGEE. Trimming left V 4 bases short and J 8 bases short, with 15 bases between.

V is TRBV7-9 and J is TRBJ2-7; D is unresolved. The CDR3 loop spans 12 amino acids. Germline V lookup: CDR1 SEHNR, CDR2 FQNEAQ (reference sequence). V was shortened by 5 bases and J by 3 bases, with 8 bases between the two germline ends. CDR3 DNA: TGTGCCAGCAGCCCAGTTGTCTACGAGCAGTACTTC. This gives the protein CASSPVVYEQYF.

This clone was seen once. This sequence joins TRBV4-1 and TRBJ2-7, with 8 bases fitting TRBD2. The CDR3 length is 18 residues. Germline values: CDR1 MGHRA, CDR2 YSYEKL. The V gene end was trimmed by 0 bases and the J gene end by 2 bases; junction bases not matched to a gene: 12. CDR3 bases: TGCGCCAGCAGCCAAGACCACCTATCCGGAGCGGGGGCCTACGAGCAGTACTTC. The encoded protein is CASSQDHLSGAGAYEQYF.

The chain combines TRBV28 with TRBJ2-2, with 7 bases that match TRBD1. V was clipped by 10 bases and J by 2 bases; unmatched bases: 10. Germline assignment: CDR1 MDHEN and CDR2 SYDVKM. CDR3 size: 15 residues. This CDR3 reads CATFSAGGNTGELFF. Here the CDR3 DNA reads TGTGCCACCTTCTCCGCAGGGGGTAACACCGGGGAGCTGTTTTTT.

This chain uses TRBV9 with TRBJ2-2; D might be TRBD1 (6 bases). The CDR3 is made up of 18 amino acids. CDR1 and CDR2 from the germline V gene are SGDLS and YYNGEE. Trimming cost V 0 bases and J 1 base, with 16 bases left between them. The CDR3 region has the DNA TGTGCCAGCAGCGTAGATCGCCTCGGACAGTTGAACACCGGGGAGCTGTTTTTT. Encoded protein: CASSVDRLGQLNTGELFF.

This chain uses TRBV9 with TRBJ2-1; 7 bases match TRBD1. The germline CDR1 and CDR2 sequences are SGDLS and YYNGEE. This CDR3 region has 15 residues. The V segment lost 0 bases and the J segment 2 bases; nucleotides outside the gene matches: 2. CDR3 DNA sequence: TGTGCCAGCAGCGTAGATCAGGGGGCCTACAATGAGCAGTTCTTC. It yields the protein CASSVDQGAYNEQFF.

The J gene is TRBJ2-7, the V gene TRBV30, with TRBD1 matching over 9 bases. This CDR3 has 15 amino acids. Germline lookup yields CDR1 GTSNPN and CDR2 SVGIG (reference sequence). After removal of 5 bases from V and 2 bases from J, the junction contained 10 bases not matched to a gene. The CDR3 bases are TGTGCCTGGGTGAGGAGGGACAGGGCCACCTACGAGCAGTACTTC. Translation gives CAWVRRDRATYEQYF.

The chain employs TRBV27 and TRBJ1-2; D remains ambiguous. This CDR3 comprises 15 residues. Trimming removed 0 bases from V and 8 bases from J, with 16 bases in between. The germline gives CDR1 MNHEY, CDR2 SMNVEV (reference sequence). CDR3 in DNA: TGTGCCAGCAGTTTATCCGGATTAGCATCGCAGGGCTACACCTTC. Translated, it gives CASSLSGLASQGYTF.

V is TRBV28 and J is TRBJ2-7, with D perhaps matching TRBD1 (6 bases). Germline CDR1 is MDHEN and CDR2 is SYDVKM. This CDR3 has 14 amino acids. Trimming left V 6 bases short and J 3 bases short, with 15 bases between. CDR3 DNA sequence: TGTGCCAGCAGGGGTGGGACATACGACTACGAGCAGTACTTC. Translation: CASRGGTYDYEQYF.

This clone has a handful of counts. This chain joins TRBV30 and TRBJ2-7; the D gene is possibly TRBD1 (5 bases). Germline assignment: CDR1 GTSNPN and CDR2 SVGIG (reference sequence). The CDR3 contains 12 residues. V lost 3 bases and J 1 base, leaving 7 bases between the germline ends. The CDR3 region is CAWRQASYEQYF. In DNA, the CDR3 is TGTGCCTGGAGACAGGCATCCTACGAGCAGTACTTC.

This clone was seen once. This chain joins TRBV7-9 and TRBJ2-6; D unresolved. The CDR3 length is 13 residues. The ends were cut back, 9 bases at V and 4 bases at J, with 10 bases in the middle. From germline, CDR1 is SEHNR and CDR2 FQNEAQ (reference sequence). CDR3 coding DNA: TGTGCCAGAGGCGGTTCCGGGGCCAACGTCCTGACTTTC. It yields the protein CARGGSGANVLTF. Drawing the rest from reference TRBV7-9 and TRBJ2-6, the complete variable domain is DTGVSQNPRHKITKRGQNVTFRCDPISEHNRLYWYRQTLGQGPEFLTYFQNEAQLEKSRLLSDRFSAERPKGSFSTLEIQRTEQGDSAMYLCARGGSGANVLTFGAGSRLTVL.

This chain links TRBV30 with TRBJ2-6; D is unresolved. CDR3 size: 13 residues. The V and J ends lost 5 bases and 4 bases respectively, with 9 bases between them. The germline CDR1 and CDR2 sequences are GTSNPN and SVGIG (reference sequence). CDR3 nucleotides: TGTGCCTGGTCCGCGGCGGGGGCCAACGTCCTGACTTTC. This gives the protein CAWSAAGANVLTF.